A selection of T cell receptor beta chains follows, all from one sample in a study of blood T cell repertoires in COVID-19. Profiled with immunoSEQ multiplex PCR; TCRdb holds only in-frame clones, not every one. The table has more than 80,000 clones, 90% seen once. The sequenced material came from peripheral blood. The receptors shown here come from a man aged 18 to 30 with COVID-19, enrolled during active disease. The CDR3 runs from the conserved cysteine through the conserved F or W. The D gene is left open where the match is weak. Part of the rows lack a size; the others show once, few, many or a class for expanded clones.

J: TRBJ2-5
D: TRBD1
V: TRBV7-2
size: -
DNA: TGTGCCAGCAGCTGGCTAGGGGGCGATCAAGAGACCCAGTACTTC
CDR3: CASSWLGGDQETQYF

J: TRBJ2-3
D: TRBD2
V: TRBV4-3
size: -
DNA: TGCGCCAGCAGCCAAGAGAGGCTAGCGGGAGACACGCAGTATTTT
CDR3: CASSQERLAGDTQYF

J: TRBJ1-2
D: TRBD1
V: TRBV6-5
size: -
DNA: TGTGCCAGCGGGGGACAGGGGAACTATGGCTACACCTTC
CDR3: CASGGQGNYGYTF

J: TRBJ1-4
D: -
V: TRBV24-1
size: few
DNA: TGTGCCACCAGTAACGGGAATGAAAAACTGTTTTTT
CDR3: CATSNGNEKLFF

J: TRBJ1-2
D: -
V: TRBV15
size: -
DNA: TGTGCCACCAGCAGAGATGCTAGAAACTATGGCTACACCTTC
CDR3: CATSRDARNYGYTF

J: TRBJ2-1
D: TRBD1
V: TRBV20-1
size: -
DNA: TGCAGTGCTAGTGGGGGACAGGGAGGAGCGGAGCAGTTCTTC
CDR3: CSASGGQGGAEQFF

J: TRBJ2-5
D: TRBD2
V: TRBV7-9
size: -
DNA: TGTGCCAGCAGCTTCCCTGAGGCGGAAGCGGGAGTAGTAGAGACCCAGTACTTC
CDR3: CASSFPEAEAGVVETQYF

J: TRBJ2-7
D: TRBD1
V: TRBV28
size: -
DNA: TGTGCCACTCTAGACAGGGCGGTACCGGAGCAGTACTTC
CDR3: CATLDRAVPEQYF

J: TRBJ2-3
D: -
V: TRBV11-3
size: -
DNA: TGTGCCAGCAGCTTGGGGGGACTCATCACAGATACGCAGTATTTT
CDR3: CASSLGGLITDTQYF

J: TRBJ1-1
D: TRBD1
V: TRBV5-1
size: -
DNA: TGCGCCAGCAGTTGGAGGGACAGTGGAACTGAAGCTTTCTTT
CDR3: CASSWRDSGTEAFF

J: TRBJ1-2
D: TRBD1
V: TRBV13
size: once
DNA: TGTGCCAGCAGCCGCGGCCGGGACAGGGCGAATGGCTACACCTTC
CDR3: CASSRGRDRANGYTF

J: TRBJ1-3
D: -
V: TRBV6-1
size: -
DNA: TGTGCCAGCAGTGAAGCGCGCTCTGGAAACACCATATATTTT
CDR3: CASSEARSGNTIYF

J: TRBJ2-7
D: TRBD2
V: TRBV19
size: -
DNA: TGTGCCAGTAGTCTTCGTGGGAGGGACTTCCTACCCGAGCAGTACTTC
CDR3: CASSLRGRDFLPEQYF

J: TRBJ2-7
D: -
V: TRBV19
size: -
DNA: TGTGCCAGTAGTATGGCACAGGGGAGGGAGCAGTACTTC
CDR3: CASSMAQGREQYF

J: TRBJ2-3
D: -
V: TRBV6-5
size: -
DNA: TGTGCCAGCAGTTACTTACCCGGGTCTTCAGATACGCAGTATTTT
CDR3: CASSYLPGSSDTQYF

J: TRBJ2-7
D: -
V: TRBV5-1
size: -
DNA: TGCGCCAGCAGCTTGTCACTCGGTGGCGAGCAGTACTTC
CDR3: CASSLSLGGEQYF

J: TRBJ1-2
D: TRBD1
V: TRBV6-1
size: once
DNA: TGTGCCAGCAGTGAAGCTGGGACAGGGTATGGCTACACCTTC
CDR3: CASSEAGTGYGYTF

J: TRBJ1-1
D: -
V: TRBV9
size: -
DNA: TGTGCCAGCAGCGTAGTAAGGGCAGGACTTAACACTGAAGCTTTCTTT
CDR3: CASSVVRAGLNTEAFF

J: TRBJ2-7
D: -
V: TRBV19
size: -
DNA: TGTGCCAGTAGTACCCAGGGGTTCTCCTACGAGCAGTACTTC
CDR3: CASSTQGFSYEQYF

J: TRBJ1-5
D: -
V: TRBV7-9
size: once
DNA: TGTGCCAGCAGCCTCACGGACTTACAGGGAACGAATCAGCCCCAGCATTTT
CDR3: CASSLTDLQGTNQPQHF

J: TRBJ2-7
D: TRBD2
V: TRBV29-1
size: once
DNA: TGCAGCGTTGTAGCGGGGGGAGGGCCTCTTAAAATGGGCGAGCAGTACTTC
CDR3: CSVVAGGGPLKMGEQYF

J: TRBJ2-1
D: TRBD1
V: TRBV27
size: -
DNA: TGTGCCAGCAGTTTTACAGGGGATTACTACAATGAGCAGTTCTTC
CDR3: CASSFTGDYYNEQFF

J: TRBJ2-1
D: TRBD1
V: TRBV18
size: -
DNA: TGTGCCAGCTCACCATTTTGGGACAGGGACATCAATGAGCAGTTCTTC
CDR3: CASSPFWDRDINEQFF

J: TRBJ1-4
D: -
V: TRBV2
size: -
DNA: TGTGCCTCAGCAGGGGACAATGAAAAACTGTTTTTT
CDR3: CASAGDNEKLFF

J: TRBJ1-5
D: TRBD1
V: TRBV5-6
size: -
DNA: TGTGCCAGCAGCTTGGGGCAGGGGGTCAGGCAGCCCCAGCATTTT
CDR3: CASSLGQGVRQPQHF

J: TRBJ2-2
D: -
V: TRBV24-1
size: -
DNA: TGTGCCACCAGTGACCCCGACACTGCCGGGAACACCGGGGAGCTGTTTTTT
CDR3: CATSDPDTAGNTGELFF

J: TRBJ2-7
D: -
V: TRBV7-8
size: -
DNA: TGTGCCAGCAGCGGAGGGGGCCGGGTGTACGAGCAGTACTTC
CDR3: CASSGGGRVYEQYF

J: TRBJ2-7
D: -
V: TRBV7-2
size: -
DNA: TGTGCCAGCAGCTTAGGACCTTCGGGTCTCTCCTACGAGCAGTACTTC
CDR3: CASSLGPSGLSYEQYF

J: TRBJ1-2
D: TRBD1
V: TRBV7-9
size: -
DNA: TGTGCCAGCAGCTTCGGACAGGGGTATGGCTACACCTTC
CDR3: CASSFGQGYGYTF

J: TRBJ2-1
D: -
V: TRBV11-2
size: -
DNA: TGTGCCAGCAGCTTAGTTCGCAGGGCCAATGAGCAGTTCTTC
CDR3: CASSLVRRANEQFF

J: TRBJ2-7
D: -
V: TRBV20-1
size: -
DNA: TGCAGTGCTAGCGCGCACCACGAGCAGTACTTC
CDR3: CSASAHHEQYF

J: TRBJ2-5
D: -
V: TRBV19
size: -
DNA: TGTGCCAGTAGTCCTGGGACTGTTGGTGGGACCCAGTACTTC
CDR3: CASSPGTVGGTQYF